Shown below are 22 T cell receptor beta chains from a single sample sequenced in a study of somatic mutations in cytotoxic T cells in rheumatoid arthritis. Libraries were prepared by immunoSEQ multiplex PCR; TCRdb keeps only in-frame clonotypes and omits some of them. The sample has around 16,000 clones, just under 80% seen once. The material sequenced was CD8+ T cells sorted from blood. The receptors come from an adult with rheumatoid arthritis.

This chain joins TRBV7-2 and TRBJ2-3; 9 bases line up with TRBD2. The J segment lost 0 bases and the V segment lost 6 bases, leaving 4 bases of the junction unmatched. This CDR3 region has 15 residues. Germline V gene data show CDR1 as SGHTA and CDR2 as FQGNSA. CDR3 sequence (DNA): TGTGCCAGCAGTCCTAGCGGGGTTAGCACAGATACGCAGTATTTT. Translation: CASSPSGVSTDTQYF.

The V call is TRBV6-5, the J call TRBJ1-1; D is uncertain. The CDR3 extends over 15 amino acids. The germline V gene has CDR1 MNHEY and CDR2 SVGAGI. With 0 bases removed from V and 6 bases from J, the gap between germline ends came to 14 bases. The CDR3 here is CASSYSKSSVAEAFF. In nucleotides, the CDR3 is TGTGCCAGCAGTTACTCCAAGAGCAGCGTCGCTGAAGCTTTCTTT.

This rearrangement joins TRBV19 to TRBJ2-7; D perhaps matches TRBD2 (5 bases). This CDR3 comprises 15 residues. Germline values: CDR1 LNHDA, CDR2 SQIVND (reference sequence). Trimming took off 3 bases at V and 0 bases at J, with 12 bases between the two ends. This CDR3 reads CASSISGSPSYEQYF. DNA for the CDR3: TGTGCCAGTAGTATCTCGGGGAGTCCCTCCTACGAGCAGTACTTC.

This clone was seen only a few times. The rearrangement links TRBV27 to TRBJ1-1, with D unclear. Germline V gives CDR1 MNHEY, CDR2 SMNVEV (reference sequence). This CDR3 is 13 amino acids long. Trimming took off 3 bases at V and 3 bases at J, with 8 bases between the two ends. DNA for the CDR3: TGTGCCAGCAGTTTTGAGTGGGACACTGAAGCTTTCTTT. This gives the protein CASSFEWDTEAFF.

The V call is TRBV5-6, the J call TRBJ2-7, with TRBD1 matching 11 bases. The germline V gene encodes CDR1 SGHDT and CDR2 YYEEEE. Trimming cost V 4 bases and J 4 bases; bases outside gene matches: 13. This CDR3 spans 17 amino acids. The CDR3 loop reads CASSQDRQDRGLYEQYF. CDR3 bases: TGTGCCAGCAGCCAAGATCGTCAGGACAGGGGGCTTTACGAGCAGTACTTC.

The chain combines TRBV4-2 with TRBJ2-5; 11 positions match TRBD1. Germline V gives CDR1 LGHNA, CDR2 YNFKEQ. V lost 5 bases to trimming and J lost 5 bases; unmatched junction nucleotides: 16. CDR3 length: 18 amino acids. The CDR3 sequence is CASSSPGGQGATGETQYF. The DNA of the CDR3 is TGTGCCAGCAGCTCCCCCGGCGGACAGGGGGCCACCGGGGAGACCCAGTACTTC.

The rearrangement uses TRBV5-1 and TRBJ2-4, with 11 nucleotides matching TRBD2. The CDR3 is made up of 19 amino acids. Looked up from germline, CDR1 is SGHRS and CDR2 is YFSETQ. The V segment lost 6 bases and the J segment 8 bases; nucleotides outside the gene matches: 22. CDR3 nucleotide sequence: TGCGCCAGCACCGAATTCGGGGGGATCGGGGCTAGCGGGAGGTACATTCAGTACTTC. Protein: CASTEFGGIGASGRYIQYF. Complete variable domain (other parts from reference TRBV5-1 and TRBJ2-4): KAGVTQTPRYLIKTRGQQVTLSCSPISGHRSVSWYQQTPGQGLQFLFEYFSETQRNKGNFPGRFSGRQFSNSRSEMNVSTLELGDSALYLCASTEFGGIGASGRYIQYFGAGTRLSVL.

The chain employs TRBV6-5 and TRBJ2-7; D may be TRBD2 (5 bases). Trimming pared 8 bases from V and 5 bases from J, leaving 10 bases between. Looked up from germline, CDR1 is MNHEY and CDR2 is SVGAGI. CDR3 length: 11 amino acids. Here the CDR3 reads CASRRADEQYF. The CDR3 nucleotides are TGTGCCAGCCGGCGGGCTGACGAGCAGTACTTC.

The chain has TRBV7-6 and TRBJ2-1; TRBD2 aligns across 11 bases. This CDR3 region has 16 residues. CDR1 is SGHVS, CDR2 FNYEAQ, per germline. After removal of 5 bases from V and 3 bases from J, the junction contained 6 bases not matched to a gene. The CDR3 protein is CASSPGLAGIYNEQFF. CDR3 DNA sequence: TGTGCCAGCAGCCCCGGACTAGCGGGCATCTACAATGAGCAGTTCTTC.

The count of this clone is one. This rearrangement joins TRBV4-2 to TRBJ2-7; 13 bases agree with TRBD2. With V trimmed by 4 bases and J by 4 bases, 10 bases remained unmatched. The CDR3 extends over 17 amino acids. Germline CDR1 is LGHNA and CDR2 is YNFKEQ. In nucleotides, the CDR3 is TGTGCCAGCAGCCTTGGAAGTGGACTAGCGGGAGTATACGAGCAGTACTTC. Translated: CASSLGSGLAGVYEQYF.

The chain has TRBV27 and TRBJ2-1; D may correspond to TRBD1 or TRBD2 (5 bases each). The CDR3 spans 14 residues. The germline V and J ends were trimmed by 5 bases and 5 bases, with 13 bases remaining between them. Germline CDR1 reads MNHEY; CDR2 reads SMNVEV (reference sequence). The CDR3 DNA sequence: TGTGCCAGCAGTCCTCAGGGACCCCACAATGAGCAGTTCTTC. This encodes CASSPQGPHNEQFF.

The gene calls are TRBV4-3 and TRBJ2-7; D possibly corresponds to TRBD2 (5 bases). There are 14 residues in the CDR3. CDR1 is LGHNA and CDR2 is YSLEER in the germline V gene. V lost 0 bases and J lost 3, with 9 bases in between. The DNA for the CDR3 is TGCGCCAGCAGCCAAGATTACGGGAACTACGAGCAGTACTTC. Translation: CASSQDYGNYEQYF.

This chain uses TRBV27 with TRBJ1-2; perhaps TRBD1 as D (5 bases). The V gene's germline CDR1 is MNHEY and CDR2 SMNVEV (reference sequence). This CDR3 is built from 14 residues. Trimming left V 6 bases short and J 3 bases short, with 14 bases between. The CDR3 DNA follows: TGTGCCAGCAGGTGGACGGTGGGGGACTATGGCTACACCTTC. Encoded protein: CASRWTVGDYGYTF.

The chain combines TRBV6-5 with TRBJ2-5, with TRBD1 matching over 7 bases. Germline values: CDR1 MNHEY, CDR2 SVGAGI. The CDR3 length is 15 residues. The J segment lost 5 bases and the V segment lost 5 bases, leaving 11 bases of the junction unmatched. The DNA of the CDR3 is TGTGCCAGCAGTACCCCAGACAGGGACACGGAGACCCAGTACTTC. Translated: CASSTPDRDTETQYF.

This clone turned up a few times. Other nucleotide sequences from this sample produce the same CDR3. The chain couples TRBV28 to TRBJ2-3; tentatively, D is TRBD1 (6 bases). The CDR3 contains 13 residues. Trimming took off 5 bases at V and 5 bases at J, with 11 bases between the two ends. Germline CDR1 is MDHEN and CDR2 is SYDVKM. This chain's CDR3 is CASSLPGEDTQYF. In DNA, the CDR3 is TGTGCCAGCAGTCTTCCAGGGGAAGATACGCAGTATTTT.

This chain links TRBV5-8 with TRBJ2-3; D is undetermined. Germline CDR1 SGHTS, CDR2 YDEGEE. Trimming shortened V by 0 bases and J by 10 bases, and 9 bases separated the two germline ends. The CDR3 contains 12 residues. The CDR3 here is CASSLGQAAQYF. The CDR3 region has the DNA TGTGCCAGCAGCTTGGGGCAGGCCGCGCAGTATTTT.

This chain uses TRBV11-2 with TRBJ1-1; TRBD1 might be the D (5 bases). This CDR3 contains 14 residues. V shed 5 bases and J shed 4 bases, with 14 bases lying between them. From germline, CDR1 is SGHAT and CDR2 FQNNGV. Written as DNA, the CDR3 is TGTGCCAGCAGCCTAAGGGGACTGGGCACTGAAGCTTTCTTT. Translated: CASSLRGLGTEAFF. Full variable domain (rest looked up from reference TRBV11-2 and TRBJ1-1): EAGVAQSPRYKIIEKRQSVAFWCNPISGHATLYWYQQILGQGPKLLIQFQNNGVVDDSQLPKDRFSAERLKGVDSTLKIQPAKLEDSAVYLCASSLRGLGTEAFFGQGTRLTVV.

The chain links TRBV27 to TRBJ2-7; 10 bases align to TRBD1. The V and J ends lost 8 bases and 5 bases, in that order; junction bases with no gene match: 9. This CDR3 has 14 residues. Germline lookup yields CDR1 MNHEY and CDR2 SMNVEV (reference sequence). CDR3 sequence reads: CASAVTGGGHEQYF. The CDR3 DNA reads as TGTGCCAGCGCTGTGACAGGGGGCGGCCACGAGCAGTACTTC.

The genes are TRBV2 and TRBJ1-1; D might be TRBD1 (6 bases). Trimming took 8 bases from V and 11 from J, leaving 12 bases between them. This CDR3 has 10 residues. Germline V gives CDR1 SNHLY, CDR2 FYNNEI. This CDR3 reads CASATGWAFF. For the CDR3, the DNA is TGTGCCAGCGCAACAGGGTGGGCTTTCTTT.

The chain has TRBV7-9 and TRBJ1-2; perhaps TRBD1 as D (6 bases). V lost 4 bases, J lost 4 bases, and 13 bases lay in between. Germline CDR1 SEHNR, CDR2 FQNEAQ (reference sequence). This CDR3 spans 14 amino acids. The CDR3 nucleotides are TGTGCCAGCAGCTCGGGGGGCAGCGGCTATGGCTACACCTTC. Translating it yields CASSSGGSGYGYTF.

The chain links TRBV6-4 to TRBJ1-2; a possible D gene is TRBD1 (6 bases). Germline V gene lookup returns CDR1 MRHNA and CDR2 SNTAGT. The CDR3 extends over 15 amino acids. V was cut by 7 bases and J by 2 bases, with 17 bases left in between. Here the CDR3 reads CASTPDGGGNYGYTF. In nucleotides, the CDR3 is TGTGCCAGCACCCCCGATGGGGGGGGCAACTATGGCTACACCTTC.

The genes are TRBV10-3 and TRBJ1-2, with D possibly matching TRBD1 (5 bases). CDR1 is ENHRY and CDR2 is SYGVKD in the germline V gene. CDR3 length equals 14 residues. Deletions cut 6 bases from V and 4 bases from J, with 15 bases between. CDR3 DNA: TGTGCCATCAGGGTCCTTGAAGGGGCCTATGGCTACACCTTC. This sequence encodes CAIRVLEGAYGYTF.